This T cell receptor beta chain was captured by sequencing in a study of CD8 T cells in Susac syndrome (dated by TCRdb to between 2018 and 2021). In terms of the full investigation: The study used repertoire sequencing to test whether antigen drove CD8+ T cell activation and differentiation in Susac syndrome.

Broader findings and caveats from the paper: The study acknowledged that relatively few individuals were included in the TCR sequencing and HLA analysis.

RNA was extracted using the RNeasy kit, and roughly 0.5 to 1 ug of the RNA was reverse transcribed with random hexamers. The immunoSEQ multiplex PCR assay, which covers 54 Vbeta and 13 Jbeta segments, was used to amplify TCR beta CDR3 regions. PCR amplification bias was corrected by using a synthetic template baseline for primer optimization and computational correction. Regarding the original processing steps: Reads were annotated to V, D and J genes per IMGT and analyzed with immunoSEQ Analyzer, keeping only productive sequences. Clonality was computed as one minus Shannon entropy normalized by log2 of the number of productive unique sequences. Public and private clones were assessed among the 100 most prevalent clones of each patient and control. Clones were defined as Susac-specific when absent from the healthy and MS cohorts, from roughly 1,100 published viral clones and from other ImmuneACCESS disease sequences. The public reads were reprocessed in TCRdb via fastp at Q25 and MiXCR, keeping in-frame beta chains. Rows are combined by CDR3 protein, so each entry shows the most common genes and DNA. The V and J calls were determined by TCRdb, not by the authors. The sample table shows over 100,000 distinct CDR3 sequences, and roughly 97% are seen once. Clones ranked in the top ten supply approximately 0.092% of the sample.

From the cysteine up to the phenylalanine, the CDR3 has a length of 15 residues. Left in the record is the CDR3 DNA by itself, 45 bases read in frame from the first base. Trimming removed 1 base from V and 1 base from J, leaving 5 bases between the germline ends. CDR1 and CDR2, per the germline V gene (reference sequence), are MNHNY and SVGAGI. Of note for this clonotype: Its antigen remains unidentified. One base away there is no much larger clone; base qualities are not given.

High-throughput TCR beta sequencing profiled peripheral blood CD8+ and CD4+ T cells from healthy donors, Susac syndrome patients and multiple sclerosis patients. The healthy donors served as controls matched for age and sex. Bulk CD8+ and CD4+ T cells were purified magnetically by negative isolation, whereas CD8+ TEMRA cells were enriched by FACS. Blood was collected in EDTA tubes and processed within 24 hours, with PBMCs isolated through density gradient centrifugation. PBMCs intended for TCR sequencing were frozen in liquid nitrogen and were later thawed in a 37 degrees C water bath. A purity of at least 90% was achieved for sorted or isolated CD4+, CD8+ and CD8+ TEMRA cells.

This receptor chain uses TRBV6-6 and TRBJ2-6; the D gene may be TRBD1 or TRBD2, since each aligns over 5 bases. The TCR comes from a human donor in good health. Input material: CD4+ T cells from PBMCs. The CDR3 protein: CASSYWGSGANVLTF. DNA sequence: TGTGCCAGCAGTTACTGGGGGTCTGGGGCCAACGTCCTGACTTTC.